This passage covers 24 T cell receptor beta chains from one sample sequenced in a study of T-cell memory formation after mild COVID-19. A single record per CDR3 protein comes from TCRdb applying MiXCR to the 5' RACE reads. The table includes fewer than 150,000 distinct CDR3 sequences, roughly 13% detected once. Sequenced: PBMCs or a T cell subset sorted from them (not recorded which). These receptors originate from an adult woman who had mild COVID-19 (a few samples of this study predate the infection). Cell type and time point are not known.

V is TRBV9 and J is TRBJ2-1; TRBD2 matches at 11 bases. The CDR3 extends over 16 amino acids. Germline CDR1 is SGDLS and CDR2 is YYNGEE. V was clipped by 3 bases and J by 8 bases; unmatched bases: 10. CDR3: CASSAEYLAGGHEQFF. CDR3 coding DNA: TGTGCCAGCAGCGCCGAGTACCTAGCGGGAGGACATGAGCAGTTCTTC.

CDR3 region: CASSQEFTYGYTF. DNA for the CDR3: TGTGCCAGCAGCCAAGAATTCACCTATGGCTACACCTTC. This rearrangement joins TRBV14 to TRBJ1-2; no clear D gene. Germline lookup yields CDR1 SGHDN and CDR2 FVKESK. This CDR3 spans 13 amino acids. Between the trimmed V and J ends, which lost 0 bases and 4 bases, there was a span of 6 bases.

This clonotype has more than one count but fewer than ten. The chain links TRBV7-9 to TRBJ2-3; tentatively, D is TRBD2 (5 bases). Deletions cut 5 bases from V and 8 bases from J, with 20 bases between. The CDR3 extends over 15 amino acids. The germline V gene has CDR1 SEHNR and CDR2 FQNEAQ (reference sequence). The CDR3 bases are TGTGCCAGCAGCCCCGAGCTAGCAGAGAAGGGTACGCAGTATTTT. Its translation: CASSPELAEKGTQYF.

This chain joins TRBV7-7 and TRBJ1-5, with 7 bases fitting TRBD1. Germline V gene lookup returns CDR1 SSHAT and CDR2 FNYEAQ (reference sequence). After removal of 11 bases from V and 6 bases from J, the junction contained 16 bases not matched to a gene. The CDR3 is 15 amino acids. The CDR3 sequence: CASTYLDRVSQPQHF. The CDR3 coding sequence is TGTGCCTCGACCTATCTCGACAGGGTCAGTCAGCCCCAGCATTTT.

This clonotype has a count of ten or more. The rearrangement uses TRBV7-9 and TRBJ2-5, with 10 positions matching TRBD1. The CDR3 length is 16 residues. Germline V gives CDR1 SEHNR, CDR2 FQNEAQ (reference sequence). The J segment lost 3 bases and the V segment lost 2 bases, leaving 6 bases of the junction unmatched. The CDR3: CASSLSWDRGEETQYF. DNA of the CDR3: TGTGCCAGCAGCTTAAGTTGGGACAGGGGAGAAGAGACCCAGTACTTC.

The chain is built from TRBV20-1 and TRBJ2-5; D is unresolved. Germline lookup yields CDR1 DFQATT and CDR2 SNEGSKA (reference sequence). The CDR3 is 14 amino acids. The V and J ends lost 2 bases and 0 bases respectively, with 10 bases between them. In DNA form, the CDR3 reads TGCAGTGCTAGAAAGGACGGGTACCAAGAGACCCAGTACTTC. It translates to CSARKDGYQETQYF.

The chain employs TRBV5-6 and TRBJ2-7; D gene ambiguous. The CDR3 is 12 amino acids. Deletions cut 5 bases from V and 2 bases from J, with 8 bases between. The germline gives CDR1 SGHDT, CDR2 YYEEEE. CDR3 bases: TGTGCCAGCAGTCATTCCACCTACGAGCAGTACTTC. It codes for CASSHSTYEQYF.

The V call is TRBV4-2, the J call TRBJ2-1, with TRBD1 matching over 8 bases. CDR1 is LGHNA, CDR2 YNFKEQ, per germline. The junction had 8 bases not matched to a gene; V was cut back by 3 bases and J by 4 bases. The CDR3 spans 16 residues. The CDR3 sequence is CASSQVRTGIYNEQFF. CDR3 DNA sequence: TGTGCCAGCAGCCAGGTTAGGACAGGGATTTACAATGAGCAGTTCTTC.

This chain links TRBV7-9 with TRBJ1-6; 9 bases are a match to TRBD1. The CDR3 runs to 16 residues. V gave up 2 bases and J gave up 8 bases; unmatched junction bases: 7. The germline gives CDR1 SEHNR, CDR2 FQNEAQ (reference sequence). The CDR3 here is CASSLPRTGVDSPLHF. CDR3 bases: TGTGCCAGCAGCTTACCGAGGACAGGGGTGGATTCACCCCTCCACTTT.

This clonotype was found a few times. This chain uses TRBV28 with TRBJ2-5, with D perhaps assigned TRBD1 or TRBD2 (6 bases each). Germline CDR1 and CDR2: MDHEN and SYDVKM. Trimming shortened V by 8 bases and J by 5 bases, and 24 bases separated the two germline ends. The length of the CDR3 is 16 residues. The CDR3 sequence is CASGLSREGGRETQYF. The CDR3, as DNA: TGTGCCAGCGGCCTCTCACGCGAGGGGGGCAGGGAGACCCAGTACTTC. Full variable domain (missing parts from reference TRBV28 and TRBJ2-5): DVKVTQSSRYLVKRTGEKVFLECVQDMDHENMFWYRQDPGLGLRLIYFSYDVKMKEKGDIPEGYSVSREKKERFSLILESASTNQTSMYLCASGLSREGGRETQYFGPGTRLLVL.

This clonotype was seen many times. The chain couples TRBV4-3 to TRBJ2-1; D may be TRBD1 (6 bases). CDR1 is LGHNA, CDR2 YSLEER, per germline. The CDR3 is 16 amino acids. Trimming removed 0 bases from V and 1 base from J, with 10 bases in between. The CDR3 here is CASSQDWGRSYNEQFF. As DNA, the CDR3 is TGCGCCAGCAGCCAAGATTGGGGGCGGTCCTACAATGAGCAGTTCTTC.

In its sample, this clonotype was seen a few times. The rearrangement joins TRBV6-1 to TRBJ2-7; 11 nucleotides align to TRBD2. The V gene's germline CDR1 is MNHNS and CDR2 SASEGT. This CDR3 contains 15 residues. V lost 3 bases and J lost 2; bases outside the gene matches: 3. The CDR3: CASSEALAGAYEQYF. CDR3 sequence (DNA): TGTGCCAGCAGTGAGGCACTAGCGGGGGCCTACGAGCAGTACTTC.

This clonotype was picked up a small number of times. The J gene is TRBJ2-1, the V gene TRBV4-1; possible D gene TRBD1, 6 bases. Germline V gene lookup returns CDR1 MGHRA and CDR2 YSYEKL. The V end was cut by 4 bases, the J end by 7 bases, with 17 bases between. The CDR3 consists of 15 residues. The DNA of the CDR3 is TGCGCCAGCAGCCCTATTGAGGGGGAAGGGAATGAGCAGTTCTTC. Translated: CASSPIEGEGNEQFF.

This clonotype was detected only once. The chain employs TRBV5-6 and TRBJ2-7; weak D call: TRBD2 (6 bases). V was pared by 0 bases and J by 2 bases, with 9 bases between. CDR1 is SGHDT and CDR2 is YYEEEE in the germline V gene. There are 14 residues in the CDR3. The CDR3 DNA is TGTGCCAGCAGCTTGGACGGGAGCGCCTACGAGCAGTACTTC. Protein: CASSLDGSAYEQYF.

This clonotype was seen a handful of times. V and J are TRBV27 and TRBJ1-1, with 9 bases that match TRBD1. Germline lookup yields CDR1 MNHEY and CDR2 SMNVEV (reference sequence). The CDR3 contains 13 residues. V lost 3 bases to trimming and J lost 8 bases; unmatched junction nucleotides: 4. The CDR3 bases are TGTGCCAGCAGTTTGGGGACAGGGACCGAAGCTTTCTTT. Protein sequence: CASSLGTGTEAFF.

This clonotype was detected a few times. The chain joins TRBV27 to TRBJ2-7; 14 bases map to TRBD2. V shed 5 bases, J shed 3 bases, and the junction held 3 bases outside the gene matches. The CDR3 covers 15 residues. CDR1 is MNHEY, CDR2 SMNVEV, per germline (reference sequence). CDR3 DNA: TGTGCCAGCAGTCCCGGACTAGCGGGAGGCTACGAGCAGTACTTC. It encodes CASSPGLAGGYEQYF.

This rearrangement joins TRBV9 to TRBJ2-1; 11 bases agree with TRBD1. Germline V gives CDR1 SGDLS, CDR2 YYNGEE. The CDR3 has 15 amino acids. J gave up 8 bases and V 1 base, and 5 bases lay outside the gene matches. The CDR3, as DNA: TGTGCCAGCAGCGTAAGGGACAGGGGGTTCGATGAGCAGTTCTTC. Encoded protein: CASSVRDRGFDEQFF.

This clonotype appeared a few times. CDR3 region: CASSQDFSKQYF. In nucleotides, the CDR3 is TGCGCCAGCAGCCAAGATTTTAGCAAGCAGTACTTC. The genes are TRBV4-1 and TRBJ2-7; D gene unclear. V was cut by 0 bases and J by 8 bases, with 8 bases left in between. Germline lookup yields CDR1 MGHRA and CDR2 YSYEKL. The CDR3 consists of 12 residues.

V is TRBV19 and J is TRBJ1-2; perhaps TRBD1 as D (5 bases). This CDR3 contains 13 residues. V was clipped by 10 bases and J by 0 bases, with 12 bases between them. The germline V gene has CDR1 LNHDA and CDR2 SQIVND (reference sequence). CDR3 sequence: CATRQRANYGYTF. CDR3 in DNA: TGTGCCACCCGACAGAGAGCTAACTATGGCTACACCTTC.

The chain carries TRBV6-5 and TRBJ2-5; no clear D gene. V gave up 11 bases and J gave up 0 bases, with 19 bases separating them. Per the germline V gene, CDR1 is MNHEY and CDR2 is SVGAGI. The CDR3 is made up of 15 amino acids. The CDR3 here is CAGSVDAVYQETQYF. The CDR3 DNA is TGTGCCGGATCCGTCGACGCCGTGTACCAAGAGACCCAGTACTTC.

This clonotype was observed a few times. The CDR3 spells CASSLVSSGNTIYF. In DNA, the CDR3 is TGTGCCAGCAGCTTGGTGAGCTCTGGAAACACCATATATTTT. The V and J genes are TRBV7-9 and TRBJ1-3; D is undetermined. There are 14 residues in the CDR3. CDR1 is SEHNR and CDR2 is FQNEAQ in the germline V gene (reference sequence). V was clipped by 3 bases and J by 0 bases, with 6 bases between them.

This clonotype was found a few times. V is TRBV7-6 and J is TRBJ2-7, with 8 bases lining up with TRBD2. Germline V gene lookup returns CDR1 SGHVS and CDR2 FNYEAQ. The length of the CDR3 is 15 residues. J was trimmed by 2 bases and V by 5 bases; bases with no gene match: 8. In DNA form, the CDR3 reads TGTGCCAGCAGCGGTCCGGGGGGGCCACCCTACGAGCAGTACTTC. Its translation is CASSGPGGPPYEQYF. The complete variable domain, with remaining parts taken from reference TRBV7-6 and TRBJ2-7, reads GAGVSQSPRYKVTKRGQDVALRCDPISGHVSLYWYRQALGQGPEFLTYFNYEAQQDKSGLPNDRFSAERPEGSISTLTIQRTEQRDSAMYRCASSGPGGPPYEQYFGPGTRLTVT.

V gene TRBV7-9 combines with J gene TRBJ2-7; 7 bases match TRBD1. The CDR3 is 16 residues long. J gave up 5 bases and V 5 bases, and 15 bases lay outside the gene matches. Germline loops: CDR1 SEHNR, CDR2 FQNEAQ (reference sequence). The CDR3 region has the DNA TGTGCCAGCAGCCAAAGCCTGACAGGGTTAAAGCACGAGCAGTACTTC. The encoded protein is CASSQSLTGLKHEQYF.

This chain's CDR3 is CASSMTGVSYEQYF. The CDR3 DNA reads TGTGCCAGTAGTATGACAGGGGTATCCTACGAGCAGTACTTC. This chain joins TRBV19 and TRBJ2-7; 8 positions match TRBD1. V was clipped by 3 bases and J by 1 base; unmatched bases: 2. This CDR3 has 14 residues. Germline CDR1 is LNHDA and CDR2 is SQIVND (reference sequence). The whole variable domain, filled in from reference TRBV19 and TRBJ2-7, reads DGGITQSPKYLFRKEGQNVTLSCEQNLNHDAMYWYRQDPGQGLRLIYYSQIVNDFQKGDIAEGYSVSREKKESFPLTVTSAQKNPTAFYLCASSMTGVSYEQYFGPGTRLTVT.